This TCR beta chain is drawn from a study of T cells in Graves' hyperthyroidism and ophthalmopathy. This clonotype was picked up many times. Trimming took 8 bases from V and 7 from J; bases not matched to a gene: 3. Germline V gene data show CDR1 as MDHEN and CDR2 as SYDVKM. The CDR3 length is 12 residues. What was amplified from RNA transcripts were TCR beta CDR3 regions. Primed by the HTBI set, a first-round RT-PCR was run on the TCR CDR3. TCRdb processed the multiplex PCR reads anew with MiXCR; each CDR3 protein has one entry. This repertoire shows roughly 520,000 distinct CDR3 sequences, less than 25% found once; its top ten account for approximately 10%.

Sequenced sample: blood. J is TRBJ2-2 and V is TRBV28; TRBD2 matches 8 bases. This receptor was obtained from a woman aged 25 to 45 with Graves' ophthalmopathy. The CDR3 here is CASPGGSGELFF. CDR3 sequence (DNA): TGTGCCAGCCCGGGAGGGAGCGGGGAGCTGTTTTTT.